Listed below are T cell receptor beta chains from one sample, sequenced in a study of blood T cell repertoires in COVID-19. Here immunoSEQ multiplex PCR was the method, and the copy in TCRdb shows in-frame clones only, minus some. The sample lists 80,000 to 100,000 clones, around 67% seen once, with 3.5% to 4% in the top ten. The sequenced sample was peripheral blood. These receptors were obtained from a man between 70 and 80 years old with COVID-19, enrolled during active disease. Each CDR3 is given without its conserved first and last residue.

>TRBJ2-7|TRBV5-4
ASSSGFGDRGDEQY
>TRBJ2-7|TRBV5-1
ASSPAGSYEQY
>TRBJ1-1|TRBV19
ASSPNPGQGDTEAF
>TRBJ2-2|TRBV13
ASSLGDRDTGELF
>TRBJ2-1|TRBV24-1
ATSDLRTNNEQF
>TRBJ2-3|TRBV5-1
ASYWREMTDTQY
>TRBJ2-3|TRBV19
ASSTRQHLSTDTQY
>TRBJ2-5|TRBV5-1
ASSLAGTSGSQETQY
>TRBJ2-1|TRBV29-1
SGGTSGYNEQF
>TRBJ2-6|TRBV28
ASSLPGSGANVLT
>TRBJ2-3|TRBV5-1
ASSFFGLAGDTQY
>TRBJ2-1|TRBV9
ASSVGLAGGPTYNEQF
>TRBJ2-1|TRBV23-1
ASTLREGNEQF
>TRBJ2-3|TRBV24-1
ATSGKFADTQY
>TRBJ1-2|TRBV7-2
ASSLAQTGGNGYT
>TRBJ2-1|TRBV20-1
SASLWGGRAREQF
>TRBJ2-1|TRBV27
ASRYLGLAGNNEQF
>TRBJ2-7|TRBV7-2
ASSFSGTGGYEQY
>TRBJ2-4|TRBV30
AWSVGRAQY
>TRBJ2-3|TRBV19
ASSSSDSTDTQY
>TRBJ2-7|TRBV10-1
ASSVGSLAGGSYEQY
>TRBJ2-1|TRBV10-3
AISDPSQGTTYNEQF
>TRBJ2-1|TRBV15
ATSLQGADEQF
>TRBJ1-2|TRBV18
ASSPSGGAYGYT
>TRBJ1-1|TRBV14
ASSRAGGRANTEAF
>TRBJ1-2|TRBV4-1
ASSQTGRSGYT
>TRBJ2-7|TRBV7-9
ASSYGQGDSSYEQY
>TRBJ2-3|TRBV7-9
ASRPHHRVGGTDTQY
>TRBJ2-7|TRBV21-1
ASSKLADGEQY
>TRBJ2-1|TRBV7-3
ASSQRSGRSYNEQF
>TRBJ2-2|TRBV7-2
ASSPNLAGGITGELF
>TRBJ2-7|TRBV4-1
ASSRDRGFSEQY
>TRBJ2-7|TRBV29-1
SVLASGRPYEQY
>TRBJ2-5|TRBV28
ASREGAAQETQY
>TRBJ2-7|TRBV6-5
ASRRDSPGLYEQY
>TRBJ1-2|TRBV29-1
SVEGVVRDVT
>TRBJ1-1|TRBV7-2
ATKAGQTNTEAF
>TRBJ2-7|TRBV28
ASSDYAGTTYEQY
>TRBJ2-7|TRBV28
ASSLPGHLSYEQY
>TRBJ2-7|TRBV28
ASSPNPIAYEQY
>TRBJ2-7|TRBV4-2
ASSQVGRDAYEQY
>TRBJ2-3|TRBV9
ASSVVGLAGQSSTDTQY
>TRBJ1-4|TRBV3-1/TRBV3-2
ASSIGGFNEKLF